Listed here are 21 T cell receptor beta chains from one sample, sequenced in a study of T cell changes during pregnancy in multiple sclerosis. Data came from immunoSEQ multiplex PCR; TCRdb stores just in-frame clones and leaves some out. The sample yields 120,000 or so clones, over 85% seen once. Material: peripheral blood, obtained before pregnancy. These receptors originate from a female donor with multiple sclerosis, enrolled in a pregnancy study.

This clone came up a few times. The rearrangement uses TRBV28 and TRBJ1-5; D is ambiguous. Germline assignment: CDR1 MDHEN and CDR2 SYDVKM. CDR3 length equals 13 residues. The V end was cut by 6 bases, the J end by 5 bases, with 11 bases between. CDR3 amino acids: CASRTQSYQPQHF. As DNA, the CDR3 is TGTGCCAGCAGGACTCAGAGTTATCAGCCCCAGCATTTT.

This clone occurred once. The CDR3 region is CASSTTLDRTYGYTF. For the CDR3, the DNA is TGTGCCAGCAGCACGACTTTAGACAGAACCTATGGCTACACCTTC. The chain combines TRBV9 with TRBJ1-2, with a weak D call TRBD1 (5 bases). Trimming stripped 4 bases from V and 4 bases from J, with 17 bases between. CDR3 size: 15 residues. CDR1 and CDR2 (germline): SGDLS, YYNGEE.

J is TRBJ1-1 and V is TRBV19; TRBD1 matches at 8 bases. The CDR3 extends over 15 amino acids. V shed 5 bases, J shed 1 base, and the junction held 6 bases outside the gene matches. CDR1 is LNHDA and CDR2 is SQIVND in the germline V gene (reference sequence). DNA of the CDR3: TGTGCCAGTAGTGTGGACAGGGTGAAGAACACTGAAGCTTTCTTT. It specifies CASSVDRVKNTEAFF.

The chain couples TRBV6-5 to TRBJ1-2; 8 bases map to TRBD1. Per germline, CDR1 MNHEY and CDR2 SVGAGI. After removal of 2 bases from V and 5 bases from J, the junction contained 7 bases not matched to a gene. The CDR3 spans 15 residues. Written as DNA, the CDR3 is TGTGCCAGCAGTTACGAAGGACAGGGTCTATATGGCTACACCTTC. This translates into CASSYEGQGLYGYTF.

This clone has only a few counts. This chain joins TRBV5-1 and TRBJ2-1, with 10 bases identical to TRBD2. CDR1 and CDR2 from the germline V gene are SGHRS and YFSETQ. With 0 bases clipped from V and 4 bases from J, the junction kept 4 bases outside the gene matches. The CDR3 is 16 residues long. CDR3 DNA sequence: TGCGCCAGCAGCTTGGCCCTAGCGGGGGCATACAATGAGCAGTTCTTC. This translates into CASSLALAGAYNEQFF.

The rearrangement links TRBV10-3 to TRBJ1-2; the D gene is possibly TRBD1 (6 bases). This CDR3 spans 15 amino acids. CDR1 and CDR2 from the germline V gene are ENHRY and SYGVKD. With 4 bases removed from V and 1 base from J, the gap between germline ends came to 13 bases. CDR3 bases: TGTGCCATCAGTGCCGGGACAACCAATAACTATGGCTACACCTTC. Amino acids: CAISAGTTNNYGYTF.

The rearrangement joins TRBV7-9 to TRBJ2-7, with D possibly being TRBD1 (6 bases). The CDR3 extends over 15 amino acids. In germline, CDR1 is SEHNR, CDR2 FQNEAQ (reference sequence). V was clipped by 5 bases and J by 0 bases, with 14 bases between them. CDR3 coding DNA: TGTGCCAGCAGCCGGACAGCCGTGGCCTCCTACGAGCAGTACTTC. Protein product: CASSRTAVASYEQYF.

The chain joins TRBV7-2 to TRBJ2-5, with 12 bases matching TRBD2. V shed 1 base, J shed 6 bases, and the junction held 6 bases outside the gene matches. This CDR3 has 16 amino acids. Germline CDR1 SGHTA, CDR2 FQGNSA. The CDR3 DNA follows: TGTGCCAGCAGCTTAGGGACTAGCGGGAATGGGAAGACCCAGTACTTC. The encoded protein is CASSLGTSGNGKTQYF.

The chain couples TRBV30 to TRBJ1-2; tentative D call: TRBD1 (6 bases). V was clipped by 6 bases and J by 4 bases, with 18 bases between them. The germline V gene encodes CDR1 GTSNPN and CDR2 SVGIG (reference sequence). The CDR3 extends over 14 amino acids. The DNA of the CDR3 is TGTGCCTGCCACTGGGGGCAGGGCTCCTATGGCTACACCTTC. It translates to CACHWGQGSYGYTF.

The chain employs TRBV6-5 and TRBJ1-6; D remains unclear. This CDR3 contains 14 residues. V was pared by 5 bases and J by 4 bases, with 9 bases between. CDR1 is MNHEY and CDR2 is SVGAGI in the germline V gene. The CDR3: CASSRGEYNSPLHF. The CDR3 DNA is TGTGCCAGCAGTCGTGGGGAGTATAATTCACCCCTCCACTTT.

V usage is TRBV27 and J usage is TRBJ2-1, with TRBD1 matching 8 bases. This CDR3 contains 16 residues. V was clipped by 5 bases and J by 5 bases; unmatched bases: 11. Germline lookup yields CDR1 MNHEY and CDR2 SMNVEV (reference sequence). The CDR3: CASSPNRQGLNNEQFF. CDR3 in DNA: TGTGCCAGCAGTCCCAATAGACAGGGGCTAAACAATGAGCAGTTCTTC.

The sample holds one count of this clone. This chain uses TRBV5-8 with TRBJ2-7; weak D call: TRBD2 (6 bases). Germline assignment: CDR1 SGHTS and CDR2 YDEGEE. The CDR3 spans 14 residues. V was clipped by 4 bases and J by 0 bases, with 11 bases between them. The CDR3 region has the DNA TGTGCCAGCAGCCCGATGACTAGCTCCTACGAGCAGTACTTC. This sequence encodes CASSPMTSSYEQYF.

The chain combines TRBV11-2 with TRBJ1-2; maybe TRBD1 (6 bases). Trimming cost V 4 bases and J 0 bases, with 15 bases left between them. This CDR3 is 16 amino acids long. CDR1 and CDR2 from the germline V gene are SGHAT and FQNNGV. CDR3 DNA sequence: TGTGCCAGCAGCTGGTGGGGGGGCGGAGCTAACTATGGCTACACCTTC. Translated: CASSWWGGGANYGYTF.

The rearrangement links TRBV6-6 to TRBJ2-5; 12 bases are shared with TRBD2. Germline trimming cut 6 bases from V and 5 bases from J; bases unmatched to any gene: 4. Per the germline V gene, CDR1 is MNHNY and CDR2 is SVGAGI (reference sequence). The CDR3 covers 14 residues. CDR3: CASRGLAGSETQYF. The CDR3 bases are TGTGCCAGCAGAGGACTAGCGGGATCGGAGACCCAGTACTTC.

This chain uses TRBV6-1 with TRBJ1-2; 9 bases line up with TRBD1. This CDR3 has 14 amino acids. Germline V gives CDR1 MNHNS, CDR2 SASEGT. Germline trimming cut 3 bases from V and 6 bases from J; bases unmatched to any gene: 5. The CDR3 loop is CASSDKGTGNGYTF. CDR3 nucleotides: TGTGCCAGCAGTGATAAAGGGACAGGGAATGGCTACACCTTC.

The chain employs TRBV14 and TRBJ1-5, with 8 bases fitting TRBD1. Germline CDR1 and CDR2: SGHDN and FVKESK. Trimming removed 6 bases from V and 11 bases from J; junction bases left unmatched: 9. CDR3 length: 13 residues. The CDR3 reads CASSQTGVPTQHF. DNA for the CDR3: TGTGCCAGCAGTCAGACAGGGGTTCCGACCCAGCATTTT.

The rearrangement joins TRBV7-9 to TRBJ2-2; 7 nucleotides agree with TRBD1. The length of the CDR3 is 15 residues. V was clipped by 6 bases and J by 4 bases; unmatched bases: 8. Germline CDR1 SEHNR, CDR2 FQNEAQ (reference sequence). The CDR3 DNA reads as TGTGCCAGCAGTCCCGACAGGGCCTTCACCGGGGAGCTGTTTTTT. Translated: CASSPDRAFTGELFF.

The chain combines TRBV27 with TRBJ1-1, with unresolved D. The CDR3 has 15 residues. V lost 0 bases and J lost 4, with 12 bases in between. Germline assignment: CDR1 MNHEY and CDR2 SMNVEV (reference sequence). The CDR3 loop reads CASSLSSGYLTEAFF. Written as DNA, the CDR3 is TGTGCCAGCAGTTTATCGTCGGGTTACCTCACTGAAGCTTTCTTT.

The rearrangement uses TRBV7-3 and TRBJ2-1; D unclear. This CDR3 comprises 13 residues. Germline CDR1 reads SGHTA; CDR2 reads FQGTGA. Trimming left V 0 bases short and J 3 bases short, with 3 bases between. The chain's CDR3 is CASSLTRYNEQFF. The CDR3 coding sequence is TGTGCCAGCAGCTTAACCCGCTACAATGAGCAGTTCTTC.

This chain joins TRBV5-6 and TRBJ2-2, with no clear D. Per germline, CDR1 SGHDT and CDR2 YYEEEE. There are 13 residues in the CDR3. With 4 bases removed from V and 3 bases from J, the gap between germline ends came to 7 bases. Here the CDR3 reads CASSPLDTGELFF. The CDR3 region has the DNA TGTGCCAGCAGCCCCCTCGACACCGGGGAGCTGTTTTTT.

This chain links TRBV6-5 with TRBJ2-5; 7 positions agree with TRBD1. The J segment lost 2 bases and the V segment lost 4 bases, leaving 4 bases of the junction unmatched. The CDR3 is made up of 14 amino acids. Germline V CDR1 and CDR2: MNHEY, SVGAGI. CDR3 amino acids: CASSSRTGQETQYF. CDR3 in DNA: TGTGCCAGCAGTTCCCGGACAGGACAAGAGACCCAGTACTTC.